Listed below are T cell receptor beta chains from one sample, sequenced in a study of molecular identifiers for immune sequencing clone quantification. From the PCR reads, TCRdb called clonotypes with MiXCR, one entry per CDR3 protein. The sample holds 45,000 to 65,000 distinct CDR3 sequences; approximately 25% are singletons and the top ten take under 2%. The sequenced sample consisted of naive CD8+ T cells from blood, with Jurkat cell RNA spiked in. The receptor set was obtained from a human donor in good health. Some libraries in this study had Jurkat cell RNA spiked in. The CDR3 runs from the conserved cysteine through the conserved F or W. D genes are given only for firm matches. Size is omitted from some rows. Given values are once, few, many or a class for expanded clones.

NA	TRBV12-3/TRBV12-4	TRBJ1-5	few	TGTGCCAGCAGTTTCTCGGCAAGCAATCAGCCCCAGCATTTT	CASSFSASNQPQHF
NA	TRBV27	TRBJ2-7	many	TGTGCCAGCAGTTTATGGGGGACCCTTTACGAGCAGTACTTC	CASSLWGTLYEQYF
TRBD1	TRBV6-1	TRBJ1-4	many	TGTGCCAGCCATCCCGGGACAGGGGACGATGAAAAACTGTTTTTT	CASHPGTGDDEKLFF
TRBD2	TRBV3-1	TRBJ2-3	many	TGTGCCAGCAGCCAAGTTGAGCGGGGGGGCTCAGATACGCAGTATTTT	CASSQVERGGSDTQYF
NA	TRBV28	TRBJ2-7	many	TGTGCCAGCAGTCCCCCTGGACACGTGAGCTCCTACGAGCAGTACTTC	CASSPPGHVSSYEQYF
NA	TRBV30	TRBJ1-1	many	TGTGCCTGGGGCCCGGTAAACACTGAAGCTTTCTTT	CAWGPVNTEAFF
NA	TRBV28	TRBJ1-1	many	TGTGCCAGCAGTCCCCGGGCTGTAGGGGGAGAGGCTTTCTTT	CASSPRAVGGEAFF
TRBD1	TRBV28	TRBJ1-4	many	TGTGCCAGCAGTTCAACAGGGGAGGAAAAACTGTTTTTT	CASSSTGEEKLFF
TRBD1	TRBV28	TRBJ2-4	NA	TGTGCCAGCAGTCCTCGAGGGGGCCCCTATGTTGAGAACATTCAGTACTTC	CASSPRGGPYVENIQYF
TRBD2	TRBV19	TRBJ2-3	NA	TGTGCCAGTGGTTCGCTAGCGGGAGTTACAGATACGCAGTATTTT	CASGSLAGVTDTQYF
TRBD2	TRBV7-3	TRBJ2-3	many	TGTGCCAGCAGCTTAACTCCCCCAACGGGAGGGACAGATACGCAGTATTTT	CASSLTPPTGGTDTQYF
NA	TRBV12-3/TRBV12-4	TRBJ2-5	many	TGTGCCAGCAGTTTTTCTGATTTCCAAGAGACCCAGTACTTC	CASSFSDFQETQYF
TRBD2	TRBV19	TRBJ2-3	few	TGTGCCAGTAGTTCCCCTTTTGAGCGGGGGCCCTCTGATACGCAGTATTTT	CASSSPFERGPSDTQYF
TRBD1	TRBV19	TRBJ2-7	many	TGTGCCAGTGGGGGGACAGGGGAACCCTACGAGCAGTACTTC	CASGGTGEPYEQYF
TRBD2	TRBV2	TRBJ2-3	NA	TGTGCCAGCAGTGGACTAGCGGGGGTTAGCACAGATACGCAGTATTTT	CASSGLAGVSTDTQYF
NA	TRBV5-1	TRBJ2-3	NA	TGCGCCAGCAGCTTGGCCGCGGGGAGTTCCACAGATACGCAGTATTTT	CASSLAAGSSTDTQYF
NA	TRBV12-3/TRBV12-4	TRBJ2-6	many	TGTGCCAGCAGTTTCCCCGGGGCCAACGTCCTGACTTTC	CASSFPGANVLTF
TRBD1	TRBV4-1	TRBJ1-4	many	TGCGCCTCAGGGGGCGGCGGTGAAAAACTGTTTTTT	CASGGGGEKLFF
TRBD2	TRBV2	TRBJ2-3	NA	TGTGCCACCCCGGGACTAGCGGATTACACAGATACGCAGTATTTT	CATPGLADYTDTQYF
TRBD1	TRBV6-5	TRBJ2-5	few	TGTGCCAGCAGTCCCAGGACAGGGGGCGTTGAGACCCAGTACTTC	CASSPRTGGVETQYF
TRBD1	TRBV6-2/TRBV6-3	TRBJ1-1	many	TGTGCCAGCAGTTACCTTAACAGGGGAGGGGCTGAAGCTTTCTTT	CASSYLNRGGAEAFF
TRBD1	TRBV6-5	TRBJ2-5	NA	TGTGCCAGCAGTACTCAGGGGGCCTTCTGGGAGACCCAGTACTTC	CASSTQGAFWETQYF
TRBD2	TRBV4-3	TRBJ2-7	many	TGCGCCAGCAGCCAAGATCTGGCGGGGGGTAGGATCAACGAGCAGTACTTC	CASSQDLAGGRINEQYF
NA	TRBV7-2	TRBJ2-1	many	TGTGCCAGCAGCCTTGGGGTTGGGGTAGATGAGCAGTTCTTC	CASSLGVGVDEQFF
NA	TRBV9	TRBJ2-3	NA	TGTGCCAGCAGCCCCGGGCCTAGCGGCACAGATACGCAGTATTTT	CASSPGPSGTDTQYF
NA	TRBV7-9	TRBJ2-3	many	TGTGCCAGCAGCTTAACTGAAAGCACAGATACGCAGTATTTT	CASSLTESTDTQYF
NA	TRBV7-2	TRBJ2-2	NA	TGTGCCAGCAGCTTTCCGATACAACTAACTGGCACCGGGGAGCTGTTTTTT	CASSFPIQLTGTGELFF